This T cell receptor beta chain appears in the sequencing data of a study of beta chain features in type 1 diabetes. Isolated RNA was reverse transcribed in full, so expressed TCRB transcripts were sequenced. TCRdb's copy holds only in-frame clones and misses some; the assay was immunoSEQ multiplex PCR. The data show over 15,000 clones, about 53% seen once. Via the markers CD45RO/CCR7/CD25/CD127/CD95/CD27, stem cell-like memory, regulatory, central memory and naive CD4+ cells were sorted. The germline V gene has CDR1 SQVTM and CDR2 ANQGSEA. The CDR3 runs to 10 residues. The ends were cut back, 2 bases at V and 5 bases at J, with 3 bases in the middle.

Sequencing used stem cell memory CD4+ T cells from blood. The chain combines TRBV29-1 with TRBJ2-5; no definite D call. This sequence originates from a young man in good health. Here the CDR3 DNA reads TGCAGCGTTGAACGGGAGACCCAGTACTTC. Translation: CSVERETQYF.